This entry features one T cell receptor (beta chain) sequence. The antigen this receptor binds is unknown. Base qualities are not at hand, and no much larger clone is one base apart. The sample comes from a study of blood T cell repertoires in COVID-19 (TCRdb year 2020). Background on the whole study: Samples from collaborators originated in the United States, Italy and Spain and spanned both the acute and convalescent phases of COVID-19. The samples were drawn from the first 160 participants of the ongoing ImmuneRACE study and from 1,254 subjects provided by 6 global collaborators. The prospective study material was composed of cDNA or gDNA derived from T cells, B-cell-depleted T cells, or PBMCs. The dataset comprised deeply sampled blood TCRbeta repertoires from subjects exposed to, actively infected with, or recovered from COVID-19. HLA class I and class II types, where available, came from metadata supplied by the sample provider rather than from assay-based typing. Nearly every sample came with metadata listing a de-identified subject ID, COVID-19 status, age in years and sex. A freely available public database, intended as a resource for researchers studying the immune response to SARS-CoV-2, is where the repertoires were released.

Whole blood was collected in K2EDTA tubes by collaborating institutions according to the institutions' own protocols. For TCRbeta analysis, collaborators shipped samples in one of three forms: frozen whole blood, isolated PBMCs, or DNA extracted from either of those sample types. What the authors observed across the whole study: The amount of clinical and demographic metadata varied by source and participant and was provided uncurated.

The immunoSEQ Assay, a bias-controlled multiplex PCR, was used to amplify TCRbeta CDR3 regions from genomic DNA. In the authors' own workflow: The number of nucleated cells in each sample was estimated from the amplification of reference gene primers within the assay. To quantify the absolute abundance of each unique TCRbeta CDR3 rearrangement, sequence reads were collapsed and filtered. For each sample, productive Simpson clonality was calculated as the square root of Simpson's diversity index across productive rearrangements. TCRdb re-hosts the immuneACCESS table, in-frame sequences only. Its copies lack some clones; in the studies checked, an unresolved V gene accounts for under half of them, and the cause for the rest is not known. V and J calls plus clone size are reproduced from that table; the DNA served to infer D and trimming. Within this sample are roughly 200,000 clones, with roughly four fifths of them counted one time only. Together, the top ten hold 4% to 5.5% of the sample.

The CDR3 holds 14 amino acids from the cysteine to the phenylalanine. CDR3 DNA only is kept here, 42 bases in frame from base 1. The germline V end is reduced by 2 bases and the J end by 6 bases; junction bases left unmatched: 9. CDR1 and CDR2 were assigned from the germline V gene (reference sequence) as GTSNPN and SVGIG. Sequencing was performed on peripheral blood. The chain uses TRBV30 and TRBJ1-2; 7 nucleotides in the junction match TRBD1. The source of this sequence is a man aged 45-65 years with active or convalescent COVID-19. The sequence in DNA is TGTGCCTGGAGTCACACCGACAGGGTAGATGGCTACACCTTC. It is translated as CAWSHTDRVDGYTF.